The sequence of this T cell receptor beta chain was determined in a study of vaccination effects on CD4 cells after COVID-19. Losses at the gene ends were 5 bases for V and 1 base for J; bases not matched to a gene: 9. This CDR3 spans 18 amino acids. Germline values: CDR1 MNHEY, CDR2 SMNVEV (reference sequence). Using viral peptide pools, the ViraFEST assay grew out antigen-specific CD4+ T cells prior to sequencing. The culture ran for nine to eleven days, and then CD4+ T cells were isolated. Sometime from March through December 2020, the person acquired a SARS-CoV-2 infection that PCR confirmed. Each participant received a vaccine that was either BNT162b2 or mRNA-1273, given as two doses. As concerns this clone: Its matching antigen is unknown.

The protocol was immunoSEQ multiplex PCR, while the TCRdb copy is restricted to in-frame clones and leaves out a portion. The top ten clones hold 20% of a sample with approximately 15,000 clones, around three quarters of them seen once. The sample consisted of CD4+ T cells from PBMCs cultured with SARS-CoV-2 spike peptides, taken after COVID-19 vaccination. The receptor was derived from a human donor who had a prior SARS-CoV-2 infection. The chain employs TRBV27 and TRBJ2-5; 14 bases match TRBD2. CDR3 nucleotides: TGTGCCAGCAGTACCGGGACTAGCGGGAGACGGGCCCAAGAGACCCAGTACTTC. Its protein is CASSTGTSGRRAQETQYF.